This is a list of T cell receptor beta chains from one sample in a study of T cells in localized non-small cell lung cancer. TCRdb's copy holds only in-frame clones and misses some; the assay was immunoSEQ multiplex PCR. The sample includes under 75,000 clones, around 85% of them seen just once. Sequencing used peripheral blood, obtained before any cancer treatment. These receptors were collected from a male donor aged 60 or over with stage III squamous cell lung carcinoma. Both conserved end residues are trimmed from each CDR3. Fields, in order: CDR3 length, V gene, J gene, CDR3 protein.

>11|TRBV6-4|TRBJ2-1
ASSEGRGEEQF
>13|TRBV5-1|TRBJ1-2
ASSLAGQGNYGYT
>14|TRBV28|TRBJ1-3
ASSSYLTGGGNTIY
>13|TRBV30|TRBJ2-7
AWSVAHGSSYEQY
>15|TRBV11-3|TRBJ1-6
ASSLVQPSSYNSPLH
>13|TRBV29-1|TRBJ2-3
SVEQLAGPTDTQY
>13|TRBV9|TRBJ2-3
ASSGHPAGTDTQY
>13|TRBV7-9|TRBJ1-4
ASSLVRDYNEKLF
>14|TRBV25-1|TRBJ1-5
ASSAGRGVGNQPQH
>14|TRBV11-2|TRBJ2-2
ASSSPFGGWSGELF
>10|TRBV4-3|TRBJ2-3
ASSQEGGTQY
>15|TRBV5-1|TRBJ2-3
ASSLGLAGPSTDTQY
>12|TRBV30|TRBJ1-5
AWSIEVSNQPQH
>16|TRBV2|TRBJ2-5
ASSEAKGEGGAKETQY
>12|TRBV5-6|TRBJ1-6
ASSLGHQGSPLH
>15|TRBV10-3|TRBJ1-3
AISESRPGDGENTIY
>14|TRBV7-9|TRBJ2-7
ASSLVSGTVTYEQY
>12|TRBV7-2|TRBJ2-7
ASSLMRGGYEQY
>14|TRBV5-4|TRBJ2-3
ASSSRVAGGTDTQY
>14|TRBV7-8|TRBJ2-7
ASSLTSGKSSYEQY
>11|TRBV9|TRBJ2-5
ASSVTSVETQY
>13|TRBV5-1|TRBJ1-4
ASSLGRGGSEKLF